This paragraph reports one T cell receptor (beta chain). What it binds is not known. Germline V gene sequence: CDR1 MNHEY, CDR2 SVGAGI. This CDR3 is built from 16 residues. The trim removed 4 bases at V and 5 bases at J, leaving 10 bases unmatched. The assay was immunoSEQ multiplex PCR, and TCRdb's table has in-frame clones only and misses some. The sample lists about 2.4 million clones, roughly 92% seen once, with around 0.14% in the top ten. These data come from a study of shared clonotypes between healthy human individuals. Findings and caveats of the study: Non-shared clonotypes showed lower generation probabilities than clonotypes common to all four donors.

Specimen: naive CD4+ T cells sorted from blood. Subset of the sample: CD45RA+ positively selected. The clonotype comes from a young man in good health. The rearrangement links TRBV6-5 to TRBJ2-3; 9 nucleotides match TRBD2. Here the CDR3 reads CASSSPRSGRKDTQYF. CDR3 nucleotides: TGTGCCAGCAGTTCCCCTAGGAGCGGGAGGAAAGATACGCAGTATTTT.